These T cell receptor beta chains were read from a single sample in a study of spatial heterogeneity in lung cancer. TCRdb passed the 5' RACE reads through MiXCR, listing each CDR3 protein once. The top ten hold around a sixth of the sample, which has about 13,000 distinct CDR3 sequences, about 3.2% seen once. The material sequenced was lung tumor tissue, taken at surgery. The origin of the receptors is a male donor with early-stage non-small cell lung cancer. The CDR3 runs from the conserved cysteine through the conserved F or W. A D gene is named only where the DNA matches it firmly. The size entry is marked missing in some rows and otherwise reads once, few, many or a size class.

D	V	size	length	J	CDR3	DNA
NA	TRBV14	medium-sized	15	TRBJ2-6	CASSQPYSGANVLTF	TGTGCCAGCAGCCAACCTTATTCTGGGGCCAACGTCCTGACTTTC
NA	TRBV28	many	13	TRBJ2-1	CASSRPRQNEQFF	TGTGCCAGCAGTCGCCCGAGGCAAAATGAGCAGTTCTTC
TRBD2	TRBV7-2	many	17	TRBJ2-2	CASSQMGVAGGHGELFF	TGTGCCAGCAGCCAGATGGGGGTAGCGGGGGGCCACGGGGAGCTGTTTTTT
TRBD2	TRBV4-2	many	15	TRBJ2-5	CASSQEGGVKAAQYF	TGTGCCAGCAGCCAAGAGGGGGGGGTCAAAGCGGCCCAGTACTTC
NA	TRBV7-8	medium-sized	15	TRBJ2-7	CASSLTARGYYEQYF	TGTGCCAGCAGCTTAACAGCTAGGGGATATTACGAGCAGTACTTC
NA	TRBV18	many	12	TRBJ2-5	CASSPSYGTQYF	TGTGCCAGCTCACCATCGTACGGGACCCAGTACTTC
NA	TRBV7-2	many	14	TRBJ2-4	CASSSIGGRNIQYF	TGTGCCAGCAGCTCTATCGGGGGGCGAAACATTCAGTACTTC
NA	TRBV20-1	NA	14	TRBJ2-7	CSAREGAYLYEQYF	TGCAGTGCTAGGGAAGGGGCTTACCTTTACGAGCAGTACTTC
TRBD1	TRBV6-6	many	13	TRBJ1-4	CASSHQGAVKLFF	TGTGCCAGCAGTCATCAGGGGGCGGTAAAACTGTTTTTT
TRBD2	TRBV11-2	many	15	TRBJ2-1	CASSSGTSGLNEQFF	TGTGCCAGCAGCTCTGGGACTAGCGGTCTCAATGAGCAGTTCTTC
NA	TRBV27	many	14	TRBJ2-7	CASSIGGNSYEQYF	TGTGCCAGCAGCATAGGGGGTAACTCCTACGAGCAGTACTTC
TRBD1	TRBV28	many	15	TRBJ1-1	CASSPDRQGGTEAFF	TGTGCCAGCAGTCCCGATCGACAGGGCGGGACTGAAGCTTTCTTT
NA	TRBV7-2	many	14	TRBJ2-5	CASSLGGPRETQYF	TGTGCCAGCAGCTTAGGGGGACCACGGGAGACCCAGTACTTC
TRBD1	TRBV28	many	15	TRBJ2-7	CASSLLRTGVSEQYF	TGTGCCAGCAGTTTATTGAGGACAGGGGTGAGCGAGCAGTACTTC
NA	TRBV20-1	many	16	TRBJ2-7	CSASSVGRLEGSEQYF	TGCAGTGCTAGTTCTGTAGGGCGTCTGGAAGGATCCGAGCAGTACTTC
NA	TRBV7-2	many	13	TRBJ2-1	CASSLGAGSEQFF	TGTGCCAGCAGCTTAGGGGCGGGTAGCGAGCAGTTCTTC
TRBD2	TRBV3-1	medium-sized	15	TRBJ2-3	CASSQASGYTDTQYF	TGTGCCAGCAGCCAAGCTAGCGGATACACAGATACGCAGTATTTT
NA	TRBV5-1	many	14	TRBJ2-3	CASSLDVSTDTQYF	TGCGCCAGCAGCTTAGATGTGAGCACAGATACGCAGTATTTT
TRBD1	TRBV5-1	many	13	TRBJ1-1	CASSAQGDTEAFF	TGCGCCAGCAGTGCCCAGGGGGACACTGAAGCTTTCTTT
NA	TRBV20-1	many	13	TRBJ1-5	CSARGQPTEPQHF	TGCAGTGCTAGAGGGCAGCCCACGGAGCCCCAGCATTTT
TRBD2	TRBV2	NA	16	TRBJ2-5	CASSLDVAGGPKTQYF	TGTGCCAGCAGTCTCGACGTGGCGGGGGGGCCGAAGACCCAGTACTTC
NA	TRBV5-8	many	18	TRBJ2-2	CASSPEQGSPLNTGELFF	TGTGCCAGCAGCCCGGAACAGGGCTCCCCTTTAAACACCGGGGAGCTGTTTTTT
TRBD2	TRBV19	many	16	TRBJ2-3	CASSRGTSGGSDTQYF	TGTGCCAGTAGTAGGGGGACTAGCGGGGGTTCAGATACGCAGTATTTT
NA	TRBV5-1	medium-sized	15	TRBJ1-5	CASSLGPASNQPQHF	TGCGCCAGCAGCTTGGGTCCAGCCAGCAATCAGCCCCAGCATTTT
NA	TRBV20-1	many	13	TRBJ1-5	CSAIRYSNQPQHF	TGCAGTGCAATTAGGTATAGCAATCAGCCCCAGCATTTT
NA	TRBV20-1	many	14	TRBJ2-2	CSATGTANTGELFF	TGCAGTGCAACCGGGACGGCGAACACCGGGGAGCTGTTTTTT
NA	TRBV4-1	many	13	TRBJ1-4	CASSQPPNEKLFF	TGCGCCAGCAGCCAGCCACCTAATGAAAAACTGTTTTTT
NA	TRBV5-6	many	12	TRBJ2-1	CASSLTNNEQFF	TGTGCCAGCAGCTTGACCAACAATGAGCAGTTCTTC
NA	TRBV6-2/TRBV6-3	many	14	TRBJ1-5	CASSYGPFNQPQHF	TGTGCCAGCAGTTACGGACCGTTCAATCAGCCCCAGCATTTT
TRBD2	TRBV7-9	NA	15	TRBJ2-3	CASSWTSGASGTQYF	TGTGCCAGCAGCTGGACTAGCGGGGCCAGTGGTACGCAGTATTTT
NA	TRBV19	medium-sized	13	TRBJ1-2	CASSIQANYGYTF	TGTGCCAGTAGTATACAGGCTAACTATGGCTACACCTTC
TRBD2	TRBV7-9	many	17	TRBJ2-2	CASSYPRGGLGTGELFF	TGTGCCAGCAGCTACCCCCGGGGGGGCCTCGGAACCGGGGAGCTGTTTTTT
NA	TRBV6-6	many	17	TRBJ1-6	CASSYSSGWNFNSPLHF	TGTGCCAGCAGTTACTCGAGTGGGTGGAATTTCAATTCACCCCTCCACTTT
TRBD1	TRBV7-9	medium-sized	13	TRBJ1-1	CASSEGQGTEAFF	TGTGCCAGCAGCGAGGGACAGGGGACTGAAGCTTTCTTT
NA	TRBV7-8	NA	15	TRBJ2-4	CASSLGTQIKNMQYF	TGTGCCAGCAGCTTAGGGACACAGATCAAAAACATGCAGTACTTC
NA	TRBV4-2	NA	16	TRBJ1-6	CASSQDLMRVNSPLHF	TGTGCCAGCAGCCAAGATCTAATGAGGGTGAATTCACCCCTCCACTTT
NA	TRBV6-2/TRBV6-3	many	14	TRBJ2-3	CASRAVGRTDTQYF	TGTGCCAGTCGTGCAGTGGGGCGCACAGATACGCAGTATTTT
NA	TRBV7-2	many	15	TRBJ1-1	CASSFAGKVGTEAFF	TGTGCCAGCAGCTTTGCAGGGAAAGTAGGCACTGAAGCTTTCTTT
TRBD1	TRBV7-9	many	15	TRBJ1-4	CASSPGQGYNEKLFF	TGTGCCAGCAGCCCCGGACAGGGTTATAATGAAAAACTGTTTTTT
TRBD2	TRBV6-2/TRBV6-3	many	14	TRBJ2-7	CASSYGGGAYEQYF	TGTGCCAGCAGTTACGGCGGGGGGGCCTACGAGCAGTACTTC
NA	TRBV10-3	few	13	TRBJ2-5	CAISDDSQETQYF	TGTGCCATCAGTGACGACTCCCAAGAGACCCAGTACTTC
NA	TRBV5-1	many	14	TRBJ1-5	CASSFGGDGQPQHF	TGCGCCAGCAGCTTTGGGGGGGACGGTCAGCCCCAGCATTTT
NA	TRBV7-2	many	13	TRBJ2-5	CASSQTKSLAQYF	TGTGCCAGCAGCCAAACGAAGAGTTTGGCCCAGTACTTC
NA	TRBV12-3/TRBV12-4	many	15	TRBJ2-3	CASSSAGALTDTQYF	TGTGCCAGCAGTTCGGCGGGGGCGCTAACAGATACGCAGTATTTT
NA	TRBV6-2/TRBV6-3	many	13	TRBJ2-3	CASRLPPADTQYF	TGTGCCAGCAGGTTACCCCCCGCAGATACGCAGTATTTT
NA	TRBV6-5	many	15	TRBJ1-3	CASSPRSSSGNTIYF	TGTGCCAGCAGTCCACGGTCAAGCTCTGGAAACACCATATATTTT
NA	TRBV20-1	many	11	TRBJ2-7	CSASDVGEQYF	TGCAGTGCTAGTGACGTAGGCGAGCAGTACTTC
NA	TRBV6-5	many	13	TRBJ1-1	CASSTSRGKEAFF	TGTGCCAGCAGCACGTCTCGGGGGAAGGAAGCTTTCTTT
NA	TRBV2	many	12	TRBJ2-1	CASSRQVHEQFF	TGTGCCAGCAGCCGACAGGTCCATGAGCAGTTCTTC
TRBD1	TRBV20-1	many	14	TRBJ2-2	CSAIDRGLTGELFF	TGCAGTGCTATCGACAGGGGGCTCACCGGGGAGCTGTTTTTT
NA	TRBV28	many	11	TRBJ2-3	CASSVTDTQYF	TGTGCCAGCAGTGTCACAGATACGCAGTATTTT
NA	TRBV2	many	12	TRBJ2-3	CASSRYTDTQYF	TGTGCCAGCAGTAGATACACAGATACGCAGTATTTT
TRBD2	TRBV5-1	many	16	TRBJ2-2	CASSLARTRFTGELFF	TGCGCCAGCAGCTTGGCCCGGACTAGGTTCACCGGGGAGCTGTTTTTT
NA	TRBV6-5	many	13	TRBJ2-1	CASSSWQDNEQFF	TGTGCCAGCAGTTCGTGGCAGGACAATGAGCAGTTCTTC
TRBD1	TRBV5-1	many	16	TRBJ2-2	CASSRRGQGESGELFF	TGCGCCAGCAGCCGACGGGGACAGGGGGAATCGGGGGAGCTGTTTTTT
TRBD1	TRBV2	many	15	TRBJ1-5	CASSATGVLNQPQHF	TGTGCCAGCAGCGCCACAGGGGTCTTGAATCAGCCCCAGCATTTT
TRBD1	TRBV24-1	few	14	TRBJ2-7	CATIWDRYSYEQYF	TGTGCCACCATATGGGACAGATATTCCTACGAGCAGTACTTC
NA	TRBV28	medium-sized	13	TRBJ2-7	CASSVTGSGEQYF	TGTGCCAGCAGTGTGACAGGCTCGGGCGAGCAGTACTTC
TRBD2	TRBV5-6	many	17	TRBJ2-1	CASSGSGGLFSYNEQFF	TGTGCCAGCAGCGGTTCGGGGGGGCTCTTCTCCTACAATGAGCAGTTCTTC